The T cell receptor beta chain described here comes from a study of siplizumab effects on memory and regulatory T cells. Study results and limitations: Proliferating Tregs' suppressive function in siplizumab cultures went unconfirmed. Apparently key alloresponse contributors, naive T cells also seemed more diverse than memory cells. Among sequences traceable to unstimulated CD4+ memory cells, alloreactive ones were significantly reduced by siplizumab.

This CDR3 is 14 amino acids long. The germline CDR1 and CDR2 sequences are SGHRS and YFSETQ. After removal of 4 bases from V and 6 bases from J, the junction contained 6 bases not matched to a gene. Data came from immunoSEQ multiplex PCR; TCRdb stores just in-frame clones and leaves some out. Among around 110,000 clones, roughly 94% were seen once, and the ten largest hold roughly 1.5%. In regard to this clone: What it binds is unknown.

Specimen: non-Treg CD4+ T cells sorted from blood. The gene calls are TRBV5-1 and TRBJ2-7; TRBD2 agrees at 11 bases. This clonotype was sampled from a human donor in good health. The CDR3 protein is CASSIETSGVEQYF. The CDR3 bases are TGCGCCAGCAGCATCGAGACTAGCGGGGTCGAGCAGTACTTC.